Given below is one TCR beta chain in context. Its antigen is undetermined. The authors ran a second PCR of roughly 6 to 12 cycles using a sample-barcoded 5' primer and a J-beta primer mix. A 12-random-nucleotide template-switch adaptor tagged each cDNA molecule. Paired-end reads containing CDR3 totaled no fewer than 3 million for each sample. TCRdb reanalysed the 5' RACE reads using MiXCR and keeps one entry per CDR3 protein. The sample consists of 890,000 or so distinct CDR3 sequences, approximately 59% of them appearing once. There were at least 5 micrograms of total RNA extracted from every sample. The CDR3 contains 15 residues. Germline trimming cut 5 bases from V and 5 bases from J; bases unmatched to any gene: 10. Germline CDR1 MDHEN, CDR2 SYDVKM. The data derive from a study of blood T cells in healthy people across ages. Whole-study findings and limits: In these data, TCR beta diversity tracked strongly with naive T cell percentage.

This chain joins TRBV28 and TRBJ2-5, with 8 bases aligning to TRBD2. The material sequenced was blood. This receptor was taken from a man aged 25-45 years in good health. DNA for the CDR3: TGTGCCAGCAGTCCGCTGGGACTAGGAGGGGAGACCCAGTACTTC. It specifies CASSPLGLGGETQYF.